This T cell receptor beta chain was sequenced during a study of T cell responses to AZD1222 COVID-19 vaccine. Whole-study findings and limits: At baseline, just five to seven AZD1222 recipients tested seropositive.

About this clone: What it recognizes is unknown.

Trimming removed 6 bases from V and 4 bases from J, with 6 bases in between. Germline CDR1 reads MDHEN; CDR2 reads SYDVKM. The length of the CDR3 is 11 residues. Assay used: immunoSEQ multiplex PCR; TCRdb lists only in-frame clones, some missing. Of 100,000 to 150,000 clones in the sample, roughly 89% are singletons; the top ten hold 5% to 5.5%. Sequencing used peripheral blood, obtained on day 0 of AZD1222 vaccination. The chain has TRBV28 and TRBJ1-2; the D is unclear. The clonotype comes from an adult in good health. CDR3 DNA sequence: TGTGCCAGCAGCTATCCCTATGGCTACACCTTC. This translates into CASSYPYGYTF.